The clone carrying this TCR beta chain has a handful of counts. Its matching antigen is unknown. Carried by the TCR beta cDNA libraries were unique molecular identifiers. It was from approximately 0.91 to 9.4 million T cells that roughly 0.5 million cDNA molecules came. TCRdb used MiXCR to reprocess the PCR reads, holding one entry per CDR3 protein. The table shows roughly 670,000 distinct CDR3 sequences, with over 45% occurring only once. The data stem from a study of post-analysis software for immune sequencing data. Findings of the study overall: With TRBV5-6, TRBV5-1 and TRBV20-1 included, about 5 TRBV segments were more frequent in patients than in controls.

The CDR3 is made up of 15 amino acids. Per germline, CDR1 SGHVS and CDR2 FQNEAQ. The germline V and J ends were trimmed by 5 bases and 4 bases, with 16 bases remaining between them. This TCR was recovered from a girl aged 2 to 10 with multiple sclerosis. The rearrangement links TRBV7-8 to TRBJ2-3; D gene ambiguous. The sequencing sample was made of blood. The CDR3 here is CASSPRPQGPDTQYF. The CDR3 coding sequence is TGTGCCAGCAGCCCGAGGCCCCAAGGGCCAGATACGCAGTATTTT.